The present entry profiles one T cell receptor beta chain with its context. No antigen is known for it. Base qualities are not at hand, and no much larger clone is one base apart. These data belong to a study of shared clonotypes between healthy human individuals (dated by TCRdb to about 2020). The study in broad terms: Three men and two women, aged 18 to 49 years, made up the cohort. For each donor, CD4 naive and CD4 memory were each given three plates, CD8 naive was given two plates, and CD8 memory was given one plate. To estimate repertoire size and how much clonotype sharing occurs between individuals, the study deeply sequenced the blood TCR repertoires of about five healthy adults. Each donor's leukapheresis produced roughly between roughly 0.85 and 9.5 billion PBMCs. Libraries were prepared and TCR repertoires were sequenced by different laboratories using diverse techniques, in order to increase sequencing depth and limit assay-specific biases. Paper-wide results and their limitations: Based on pairwise subsampling, the degree of clonotype sharing among donors was expected to be affected by sequencing depth. Only blood was sampled, and tissue TCR repertoires likely differ from those in blood. Rarefaction of sorted-subset datasets indicated incomplete sequencing despite the large sequencing depth. Because the study included only a small number of donors, the genetic and exposure-history diversity represented was limited. Higher generation probabilities were observed for clonotypes shared by all four sorted-subset donors than for non-shared clonotypes. Larger estimated clonotype richness was generally found for naive subsets than for memory subsets. Sharing across a handful of donors was observed for around 5% of naive CD4, 3.5% of naive CD8, 2% to 2.5% of memory CD4, and about 0.4% of memory CD8 clonotypes.

TCR CDR3 regions were amplified from genomic DNA by multiplex PCR using the deep immunoSEQ assay. Extracted genomic DNA from each cell subset was distributed evenly across all wells of several immunoSEQ 96-well plates, and each plate was treated as a replicate. Each replicate PCR for sorted subsets received about 180 ng genomic DNA, equal to about 30,000 T cell genomes. Purified libraries were quantified with a Qubit 3.0 fluorometer, sized on a Bioanalyzer 2100, and re-quantified with the KAPA Library Quantification kit. A separate single-read 150-cycle Illumina NextSeq 550 flow cell was used to sequence each immunoSEQ 96-well plate. Concerning the study's data processing: Because only junctional sequences without quality scores were contained in the immunoSEQ output, filtering matching that applied to full-length reads could not be performed. Sequences were annotated with PyIR, a Python wrapper for IgBLAST v1.9, using IMGT germline references to assign V/J genes and CDR3. Reads were removed for weak V/J assignments (E-value above 1e-6), missing CDR3, stop codons, out-of-frame junctions, or ambiguous translated residues. V3J clonotypes were defined as sequences sharing the same inferred V gene, J gene, and CDR3 amino acid sequence. The percentage overlap between two repertoires was calculated by dividing the number of shared unique clonotypes by the size of the smaller repertoire. Three approaches were used to assess repertoire richness: RTK rarefaction, the Chao1 estimator, and Recon v2.1 estimates of unobserved clonotypes. For all TCRbeta clonotypes obtained by the gDNA method from a handful of donors, generation probabilities were computed with OLGA. TCRdb's version of the immuneACCESS table is confined to in-frame rearrangements and falls short of the full clone set. An unresolved V gene accounts for under half of the shortfall where checked; the remainder is of unknown origin. The V and J calls and clone size were taken over from that table, and D and trimming were inferred from the DNA. The sample table records about 340,000 clones; 73% of these occur just once. Jointly, the top ten make up 8% to 13% of the sample.

The donors were healthy, HIV-negative adults who had no recently reported acute infections or vaccinations. Every donor was a Caucasian adult living in Nashville, Tennessee, USA. CD4+ T cells were enriched by magnetic negative selection, after which naive cells were positively selected on CD45RA and the negative fraction was taken as the memory subset. After blood collection by leukapheresis, PBMCs were isolated using Ficoll-Histopaque density gradient centrifugation and then cryopreserved in the vapor phase of liquid nitrogen. Analytical flow cytometry was used to check the purity and quantity of each magnetically sorted T cell population. Each sorted fraction had its genomic DNA isolated and then quantified by UV absorbance on a Nanodrop 2000c. This TCR was recovered from a man aged 30 to 45 in good health. The sequencing input was memory CD4+ T cells sorted from blood. In the paper's terms, the cell subset or site label means: CD45RA-negative fraction.

The CDR3 region: CASTPTGRNQPQHF. The nucleotide sequence is TGTGCCAGTACCCCGACAGGTCGCAATCAGCCCCAGCATTTT. The chain uses TRBV19 and TRBJ1-5; the best D guess is TRBD1, with 6 bases matching. The CDR3 goes from the cysteine to the phenylalanine over 14 residues. Only the CDR3 portion is preserved as DNA: 42 bases, with reading frame beginning at the first base. V sheds 7 bases and J sheds 2 bases, leaving 12 bases between their ends. Via the germline V gene (reference sequence), CDR1 is LNHDA and CDR2 SQIVND.